These 19 T cell receptor beta chains originate from one sample sequenced in a study of blood T cell repertoires in COVID-19. The data were produced by immunoSEQ multiplex PCR, yet TCRdb's version contains in-frame clones alone and is incomplete. The sample lists about 370,000 clones, 85% to 90% seen once, with 1.5% to 2% in the top ten. Sample: PBMCs or T cells enriched from blood (not recorded which). These receptors were collected from a young woman who had recovered from COVID-19.

The CDR3 spells CASSPRVGIADTQYF. DNA for the CDR3: TGTGCCAGCAGCCCGCGGGTGGGTATTGCAGATACGCAGTATTTT. The chain employs TRBV7-2 and TRBJ2-3; D perhaps matches TRBD2 (5 bases). Per the germline V gene, CDR1 is SGHTA and CDR2 is FQGNSA. V lost 5 bases and J lost 4, with 16 bases in between. This CDR3 has 15 residues.

The genes are TRBV11-2 and TRBJ2-1; D possibly corresponds to TRBD2 (6 bases). CDR3 length equals 16 residues. The germline V gene encodes CDR1 SGHAT and CDR2 FQNNGV. V was shortened by 1 base and J by 0 bases, with 10 bases between the two germline ends. As DNA, the CDR3 is TGTGCCAGCAGCTTAGTTCCTAGCGTCTCCTACAATGAGCAGTTCTTC. Protein sequence: CASSLVPSVSYNEQFF.

This chain links TRBV7-2 with TRBJ2-2; 7 nucleotides match TRBD1. This CDR3 comprises 15 residues. Per the germline V gene, CDR1 is SGHTA and CDR2 is FQGNSA. J lost 0 bases, V lost 4 bases, and 2 bases had no gene match. The CDR3 DNA is TGTGCCAGCAGCTCCGGGACAGCGAACACCGGGGAGCTGTTTTTT. Amino acid sequence: CASSSGTANTGELFF.

The rearrangement uses TRBV5-1 and TRBJ1-2, with a weak D call TRBD1 (6 bases). V was cut by 3 bases and J by 3 bases, with 18 bases left in between. The CDR3 consists of 16 residues. Germline V gene lookup returns CDR1 SGHRS and CDR2 YFSETQ. The DNA for the CDR3 is TGCGCCAGCAGCTCAGGCAGGGGCCCCACTGACTATGGCTACACCTTC. Amino acids: CASSSGRGPTDYGYTF. Combining the CDR3 with reference TRBV5-1 and TRBJ1-2 gives the whole variable domain KAGVTQTPRYLIKTRGQQVTLSCSPISGHRSVSWYQQTPGQGLQFLFEYFSETQRNKGNFPGRFSGRQFSNSRSEMNVSTLELGDSALYLCASSSGRGPTDYGYTFGSGTRLTVV.

V and J are TRBV27 and TRBJ1-6, with 8 bases lining up with TRBD1. The CDR3 loop spans 14 amino acids. The J segment lost 10 bases and the V segment lost 6 bases, leaving 8 bases of the junction unmatched. Germline V lookup: CDR1 MNHEY, CDR2 SMNVEV (reference sequence). CDR3 bases: TGTGCCAGCAGCTCCACAGGGGGAAGCTCACCCCTCCACTTT. It encodes CASSSTGGSSPLHF.

The CDR3 coding sequence is TGTGCCAGCAGGCTAGCGGGGGTGGGAGAGCAGTACTTC. Its protein product is CASRLAGVGEQYF. The chain carries TRBV6-5 and TRBJ2-7, with 10 bases matching TRBD2. The junction had 6 bases not matched to a gene; V was cut back by 6 bases and J by 7 bases. CDR1 is MNHEY, CDR2 SVGAGI, per germline. CDR3 size: 13 residues.

The chain employs TRBV20-1 and TRBJ2-1; D is possibly TRBD1 (5 bases). CDR1 is DFQATT, CDR2 SNEGSKA, per germline (reference sequence). The CDR3 length is 11 residues. V was trimmed by 3 bases and J by 5 bases, leaving 5 bases between them. The CDR3 DNA reads TGCAGTGCTAGCAGGGACAATGAGCAGTTCTTC. Translated, it gives CSASRDNEQFF.

V gene TRBV7-9 combines with J gene TRBJ2-2, with TRBD1 identical over 9 bases. Losses at the gene ends were 6 bases for V and 7 bases for J; bases not matched to a gene: 12. This CDR3 has 16 residues. CDR1 SEHNR and CDR2 FQNEAQ come from the germline V gene (reference sequence). Written as DNA, the CDR3 is TGTGCCAGCAGGGGAACAGGGGGCGAGTCTTACGGGGAGCTGTTTTTT. Amino acids: CASRGTGGESYGELFF.

The chain carries TRBV4-2 and TRBJ2-1; 10 nucleotides line up with TRBD2. V shed 3 bases, J shed 10 bases, and the junction held 6 bases outside the gene matches. This CDR3 contains 14 residues. Germline CDR1 LGHNA, CDR2 YNFKEQ. CDR3: CASSQDELAGEQFF. For the CDR3, the DNA is TGTGCCAGCAGCCAGGACGAACTAGCGGGAGAGCAGTTCTTC.

The CDR3 coding sequence is TGCAGTGCTAGAGCCGGGATGCAGTTCTTC. It encodes CSARAGMQFF. The chain joins TRBV20-1 to TRBJ2-1; D is perhaps TRBD2 (5 bases). Between the trimmed V and J ends, which lost 1 base and 12 bases, there was a span of 7 bases. The CDR3 runs to 10 residues. Germline assignment: CDR1 DFQATT and CDR2 SNEGSKA (reference sequence).

This rearrangement joins TRBV9 to TRBJ1-5; 8 bases fit TRBD1. This CDR3 is built from 16 residues. Unmatched junction bases numbered 8, after V lost 3 bases and J lost 3 bases. CDR1 and CDR2 (germline): SGDLS, YYNGEE. The CDR3 spells CASSAPGDRINQPQHF. CDR3 DNA sequence: TGTGCCAGCAGCGCACCGGGGGACAGGATCAATCAGCCCCAGCATTTT.

This rearrangement joins TRBV3-1 (or the pseudogene TRBV3-2) to TRBJ2-3; 9 nucleotides align to TRBD1. This CDR3 spans 17 amino acids. Per germline, CDR1 LGHDT and CDR2 YNNKEL (reference sequence). With V trimmed by 5 bases and J by 3 bases, 12 bases remained unmatched. CDR3 bases: TGTGCCAGCAGCTTTTATAGTTTGGGACAGGGAACAGATACGCAGTATTTT. It encodes CASSFYSLGQGTDTQYF.

The V and J genes are TRBV5-4 and TRBJ2-2, with 12 bases lining up with TRBD2. The CDR3 has 18 amino acids. The V gene's germline CDR1 is SGHNT and CDR2 YYREEE (reference sequence). With V trimmed by 4 bases and J by 8 bases, 15 bases remained unmatched. This CDR3 is CASSPTGLAGTLRGELFF. The CDR3, as DNA: TGTGCCAGCAGCCCGACAGGACTAGCGGGGACTTTGAGGGGGGAGCTGTTTTTT.

J is TRBJ2-2 and V is TRBV10-3; 8 positions match TRBD2. CDR3 length equals 15 residues. The J segment lost 7 bases and the V segment lost 4 bases, leaving 8 bases of the junction unmatched. The V gene's germline CDR1 is ENHRY and CDR2 SYGVKD. The CDR3 sequence: CAISGGTRAGGELFF. CDR3 in DNA: TGTGCCATCAGTGGTGGGACTAGGGCAGGCGGGGAGCTGTTTTTT.

This clone was counted once. This chain connects TRBV4-1 to TRBJ2-7; 8 bases match TRBD1. Trimming cost V 2 bases and J 1 base; bases outside gene matches: 4. Germline values: CDR1 MGHRA, CDR2 YSYEKL. The CDR3 spans 15 residues. The CDR3 here is CASSQRQGSSYEQYF. The CDR3 nucleotides are TGCGCCAGCAGCCAACGACAGGGGAGTTCCTACGAGCAGTACTTC.

The V and J genes are TRBV7-3 and TRBJ1-6; a possible D gene is TRBD1 (5 bases). CDR3 length: 14 amino acids. Trimming left V 3 bases short and J 7 bases short, with 10 bases between. The germline V gene has CDR1 SGHTA and CDR2 FQGTGA. The CDR3 coding sequence is TGTGCCAGCAGCTTGGGGGGTCCAAATTCACCCCTCCACTTT. This encodes CASSLGGPNSPLHF.

The rearrangement links TRBV6-5 to TRBJ2-7; 8 bases fit TRBD2. V trimming: 6 bases; J trimming: 5 bases; junction bases outside the gene matches: 12. Germline V lookup: CDR1 MNHEY, CDR2 SVGAGI. The CDR3 is 15 amino acids. This CDR3 is CASSPFSGNINEQYF. Here the CDR3 DNA reads TGTGCCAGCAGCCCCTTTAGCGGGAACATCAACGAGCAGTACTTC.

The rearrangement links TRBV19 to TRBJ2-1; D may be TRBD2 (7 bases). The CDR3 totals 17 residues. Germline V lookup: CDR1 LNHDA, CDR2 SQIVND (reference sequence). V was pared by 7 bases and J by 1 base, with 20 bases between. CDR3: CASIGGTREKSYNEQFF. CDR3 bases: TGTGCCAGTATCGGGGGGACAAGGGAAAAATCCTACAATGAGCAGTTCTTC.

The J gene is TRBJ2-1, the V gene TRBV7-6, with 7 nucleotides matching TRBD1. CDR1 is SGHVS, CDR2 FNYEAQ, per germline. The CDR3 has 16 residues. Losses at the gene ends were 5 bases for V and 4 bases for J; bases not matched to a gene: 11. The CDR3 loop is CASSPAMGQRYNEQFF. The CDR3 nucleotides read TGTGCCAGCAGCCCAGCGATGGGACAGCGGTACAATGAGCAGTTCTTC.